The clone carrying this T cell receptor (beta chain) was found many times. Its antigen is as yet unknown. This sample stems from a study of T-cell reconstitution after alpha-beta-depleted transplantation in children. Study-wide results and limits: Some patients' high day-60 TCRbeta diversity was traced to surviving recipient T cells and thymic progenitors. Newly produced T cells mostly provided counts and TCRbeta diversity after one year, as hyperexpanded clones declined. At around two months after transplant, the alpha-beta T cells were reportedly derived from several hundred expanded clones that came from non-depleted graft cells.

Germline V CDR1 and CDR2: DFQATT, SNEGSKA (reference sequence). The CDR3 is 13 residues long. Trimming left V 0 bases short and J 10 bases short, with 15 bases between. Preparation of the TCRbeta library was carried out with unique molecular identifiers. TCRdb passed the PCR reads through MiXCR, listing each CDR3 protein once. The sample has roughly 110,000 distinct CDR3 sequences, approximately 10% seen once. The chain recombines TRBV20-1 with TRBJ1-1; D gene uncertain. This specimen was PBMCs, taken before TCRalphabeta/CD19-depleted stem cell transplant. The clonotype was recovered from a boy younger than 10 with acute lymphoblastic leukemia, due to receive a stem cell transplant. CDR3 loop: CSAREEATAGAFF. In nucleotides, the CDR3 is TGCAGTGCTAGAGAGGAGGCGACGGCGGGAGCTTTCTTT.